This TCR beta chain was captured in a study of human T cells and chemical hapten exposure. V gave up 1 base and J gave up 4 bases, with 11 bases separating them. This CDR3 spans 15 amino acids. Per the germline V gene, CDR1 is SNHLY and CDR2 is FYNNEI. This clonotype came up many times. Time point described: patch test 1, 2 weeks after DPC sensitization. Treatment in this sample: therapeutic diphenylcyclopropenone sensitization with weekly scalp DPC. MiXCR, run by TCRdb on the RACE reads, gives a single entry per CDR3 protein. The sample consists of 85,000 to 100,000 distinct CDR3 sequences, roughly an eighth of them appearing once.

The sequence derives from a woman in her thirties or forties with alopecia areata. Some clones in this sample may be carry-over from other donors' samples. The chain uses TRBV2 and TRBJ2-1; D gene ambiguous. The sample consisted of whole blood, taken in connection with sensitization to the hapten diphenylcyclopropenone (DPC). The CDR3 nucleotides are TGTGCCAGCAGTGAAGACTCAGAGCAGTACAATGAGCAGTTCTTC. This translates into CASSEDSEQYNEQFF.